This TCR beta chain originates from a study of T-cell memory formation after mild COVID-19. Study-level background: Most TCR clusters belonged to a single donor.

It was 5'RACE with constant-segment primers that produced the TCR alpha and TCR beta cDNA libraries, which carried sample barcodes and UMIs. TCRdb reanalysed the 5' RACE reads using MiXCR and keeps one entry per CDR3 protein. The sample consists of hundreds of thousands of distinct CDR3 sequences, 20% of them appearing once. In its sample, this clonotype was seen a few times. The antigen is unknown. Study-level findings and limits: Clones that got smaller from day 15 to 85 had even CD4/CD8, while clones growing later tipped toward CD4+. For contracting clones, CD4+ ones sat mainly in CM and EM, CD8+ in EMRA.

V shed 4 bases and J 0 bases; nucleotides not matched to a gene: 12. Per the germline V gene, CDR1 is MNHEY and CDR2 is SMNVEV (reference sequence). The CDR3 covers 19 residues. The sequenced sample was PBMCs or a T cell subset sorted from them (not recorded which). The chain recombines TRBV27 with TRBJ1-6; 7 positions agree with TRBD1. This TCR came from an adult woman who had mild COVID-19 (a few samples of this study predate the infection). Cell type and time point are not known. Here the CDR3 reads CASSYRGTAMSSYNSPLHF. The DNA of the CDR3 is TGTGCCAGCAGTTATCGAGGGACAGCCATGAGCTCCTATAATTCACCCCTCCACTTT.